The present TCR beta chain was sequenced within a study of CD8+CD57+ T cells in acquired aplastic anemia. Background on the study: The sorted CD4+ and CD8+ cells yielded an average around 3 ug of DNA.

Profiling of TCR beta VDJ combinations and CDR3 sequences used genomic DNA as template. MiXCR, applied by TCRdb to the reads, yields one record per CDR3 protein. The table includes about 220,000 distinct CDR3 sequences, around 43% detected once. Previously, flow cytometry had revealed CD8+CD57+ cell expansion in the patients chosen for sequencing. Every patient presented with severe acquired aplastic anemia. Trimming shortened V by 6 bases and J by 16 bases, and 19 bases separated the two germline ends. The CDR3 runs 12 residues. The germline V gene has CDR1 LNHDA and CDR2 SQIVND (reference sequence).

The sequencing sample was made of sorted CD4+, CD8+, or CD8+CD57+ T cells (not recorded which) from PBMCs. The V call is TRBV19, the J call TRBJ1-5; D unresolved. The source is a human donor with aplastic anemia. DNA for the CDR3: TGTGCCAGTAGCCCTGACACCACGAGCCACCATTTT. It encodes CASSPDTTSHHF.